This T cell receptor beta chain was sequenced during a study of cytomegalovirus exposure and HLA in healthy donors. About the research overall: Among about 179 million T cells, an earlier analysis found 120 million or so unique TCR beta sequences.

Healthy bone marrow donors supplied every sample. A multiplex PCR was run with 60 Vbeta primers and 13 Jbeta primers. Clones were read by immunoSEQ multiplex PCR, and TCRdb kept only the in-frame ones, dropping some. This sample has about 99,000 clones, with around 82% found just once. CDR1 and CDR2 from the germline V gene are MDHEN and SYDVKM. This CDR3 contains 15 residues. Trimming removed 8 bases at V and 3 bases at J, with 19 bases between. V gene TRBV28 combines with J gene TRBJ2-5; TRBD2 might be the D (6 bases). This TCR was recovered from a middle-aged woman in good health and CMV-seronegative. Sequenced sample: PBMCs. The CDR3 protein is CASSTGGNLKETQYF. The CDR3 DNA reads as TGTGCCAGCTCCACTGGGGGGAATCTGAAAGAGACCCAGTACTTC.